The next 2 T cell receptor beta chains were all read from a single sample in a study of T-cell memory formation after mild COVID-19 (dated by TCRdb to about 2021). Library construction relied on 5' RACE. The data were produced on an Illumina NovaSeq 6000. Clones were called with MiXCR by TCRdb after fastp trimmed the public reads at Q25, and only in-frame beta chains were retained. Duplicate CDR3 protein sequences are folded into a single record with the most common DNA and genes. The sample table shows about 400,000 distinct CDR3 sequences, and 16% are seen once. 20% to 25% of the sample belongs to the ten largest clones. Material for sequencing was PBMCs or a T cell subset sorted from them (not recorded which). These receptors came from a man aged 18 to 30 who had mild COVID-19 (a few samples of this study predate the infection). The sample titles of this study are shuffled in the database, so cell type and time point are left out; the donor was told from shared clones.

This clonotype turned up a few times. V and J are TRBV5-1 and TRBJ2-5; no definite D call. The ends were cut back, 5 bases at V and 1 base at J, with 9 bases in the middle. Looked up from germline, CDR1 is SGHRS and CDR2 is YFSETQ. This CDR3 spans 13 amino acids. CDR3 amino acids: CASRSGFQETQYF. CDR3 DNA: TGCGCCAGCAGGTCGGGCTTCCAAGAGACCCAGTACTTC.

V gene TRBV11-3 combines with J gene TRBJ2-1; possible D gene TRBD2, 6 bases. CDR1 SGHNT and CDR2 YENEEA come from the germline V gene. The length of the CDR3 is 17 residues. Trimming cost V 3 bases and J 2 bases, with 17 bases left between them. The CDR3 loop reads CASSLFGGRRPYNEQFF. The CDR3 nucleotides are TGTGCCAGCAGCTTGTTTGGGGGGAGGCGCCCCTACAATGAGCAGTTCTTC.